This TCR beta chain was obtained from a study of blood T cells in healthy people across ages. Looking at the study overall: Per two T cells, about one barcoded beta molecule was captured through template switching.

About this clonotype itself: Its cognate antigen is unknown.

Findings and limits, study-wide: From one million sequenced T cells, diversity estimates were lower bounds. PBMCs left unsorted prevented a conclusive naive versus antigen-experienced comparison.

Sample-barcoded 5' priming and a J-beta primer mix drove a second PCR of about 6 to 12 cycles. Template switching added a 12-random-nucleotide identifier to every cDNA molecule. TCRdb re-called the 5' RACE reads through MiXCR, storing one row per CDR3 protein. The sample holds about 1.4 million distinct CDR3 sequences, around 59% seen once. This TCR was sampled from a man between 18 and 29 years old in good health. The sample was blood.

CDR3 amino acids: CSAIYSSSKPDTQYF. CDR3 DNA: TGCAGTGCCATATACTCTAGCAGTAAGCCAGATACGCAGTATTTT. The chain uses TRBV20-1 and TRBJ2-3, with D possibly matching TRBD2 (5 bases). The germline V gene encodes CDR1 DFQATT and CDR2 SNEGSKA (reference sequence). V was trimmed by 6 bases and J by 4 bases, leaving 20 bases between them. The CDR3 has 15 residues.